This paragraph reports one T cell receptor beta chain. There is no known antigen for this receptor. Nothing much larger sits one base from this clone, and base qualities are not available. The sample belongs to a study of T cell repertoires in cytomegalovirus infection (dated by TCRdb to 2018 to 2020). Turning to the overall study: The peptide stimulations were aimed at well-studied HLA-B-restricted epitopes as well as recently identified HLA-C-restricted CMV epitopes, whose presentation resists viral immunomodulation. Donor HLA type was relevant to the analysis, as public TCR beta signatures indicated carriage of CMV infection together with the matching HLA type.

CDR1 and CDR2 are drawn from the germline V gene (reference sequence): SEHNR, FQNEAQ. From the cysteine through the phenylalanine, the CDR3 covers 14 amino acids. The entry retains the CDR3 DNA only, 42 bases that are in frame from base 1. Trimming leaves V shorter by 1 base and J shorter by 3 bases, with the junction holding 2 bases beyond the gene matches. Overall results and qualifications from the work: In both this cohort and an independent cohort of more than 350 donors, the cumulative frequency of public TCR beta family members distinguished carriers of CMV infection plus the relevant HLA type. The ex vivo response was dominated by HLA-C-restricted CMV-specific TCR beta clonotypes, which also provided the single most frequent clonotype in two of eight donors.

This specimen's treatment or condition label, interpreted: in vitro stimulation with specific CMV peptide epitopes to enrich CMV-specific T cells. The run used an Illumina HiSeq 1500. The public reads were reanalyzed by TCRdb: fastp trimming at Q25, MiXCR alignment, in-frame beta chains only. Rows merge per CDR3 protein into single entries with the most common DNA and genes. The sample contains 40,000 to 55,000 distinct CDR3 sequences, 20% to 25% of them found a single time. About 90% of the sample belongs to the ten largest clones. This chain is built from TRBV7-9 and TRBJ2-5; 7 bases in the middle match TRBD1. This receptor was taken from a human donor in good health (CMV status not recorded). Some clones in this sample may be carry-over from other donors' samples. Here the sequenced sample was CD8+ T cells from cultured PBMCs, taken from culture after CMV antigen stimulation. This receptor carries the CDR3 CASSLGGTEETQYF. The sequence in DNA is TGTGCCAGCAGCTTAGGGGGGACAGAAGAGACCCAGTACTTC.